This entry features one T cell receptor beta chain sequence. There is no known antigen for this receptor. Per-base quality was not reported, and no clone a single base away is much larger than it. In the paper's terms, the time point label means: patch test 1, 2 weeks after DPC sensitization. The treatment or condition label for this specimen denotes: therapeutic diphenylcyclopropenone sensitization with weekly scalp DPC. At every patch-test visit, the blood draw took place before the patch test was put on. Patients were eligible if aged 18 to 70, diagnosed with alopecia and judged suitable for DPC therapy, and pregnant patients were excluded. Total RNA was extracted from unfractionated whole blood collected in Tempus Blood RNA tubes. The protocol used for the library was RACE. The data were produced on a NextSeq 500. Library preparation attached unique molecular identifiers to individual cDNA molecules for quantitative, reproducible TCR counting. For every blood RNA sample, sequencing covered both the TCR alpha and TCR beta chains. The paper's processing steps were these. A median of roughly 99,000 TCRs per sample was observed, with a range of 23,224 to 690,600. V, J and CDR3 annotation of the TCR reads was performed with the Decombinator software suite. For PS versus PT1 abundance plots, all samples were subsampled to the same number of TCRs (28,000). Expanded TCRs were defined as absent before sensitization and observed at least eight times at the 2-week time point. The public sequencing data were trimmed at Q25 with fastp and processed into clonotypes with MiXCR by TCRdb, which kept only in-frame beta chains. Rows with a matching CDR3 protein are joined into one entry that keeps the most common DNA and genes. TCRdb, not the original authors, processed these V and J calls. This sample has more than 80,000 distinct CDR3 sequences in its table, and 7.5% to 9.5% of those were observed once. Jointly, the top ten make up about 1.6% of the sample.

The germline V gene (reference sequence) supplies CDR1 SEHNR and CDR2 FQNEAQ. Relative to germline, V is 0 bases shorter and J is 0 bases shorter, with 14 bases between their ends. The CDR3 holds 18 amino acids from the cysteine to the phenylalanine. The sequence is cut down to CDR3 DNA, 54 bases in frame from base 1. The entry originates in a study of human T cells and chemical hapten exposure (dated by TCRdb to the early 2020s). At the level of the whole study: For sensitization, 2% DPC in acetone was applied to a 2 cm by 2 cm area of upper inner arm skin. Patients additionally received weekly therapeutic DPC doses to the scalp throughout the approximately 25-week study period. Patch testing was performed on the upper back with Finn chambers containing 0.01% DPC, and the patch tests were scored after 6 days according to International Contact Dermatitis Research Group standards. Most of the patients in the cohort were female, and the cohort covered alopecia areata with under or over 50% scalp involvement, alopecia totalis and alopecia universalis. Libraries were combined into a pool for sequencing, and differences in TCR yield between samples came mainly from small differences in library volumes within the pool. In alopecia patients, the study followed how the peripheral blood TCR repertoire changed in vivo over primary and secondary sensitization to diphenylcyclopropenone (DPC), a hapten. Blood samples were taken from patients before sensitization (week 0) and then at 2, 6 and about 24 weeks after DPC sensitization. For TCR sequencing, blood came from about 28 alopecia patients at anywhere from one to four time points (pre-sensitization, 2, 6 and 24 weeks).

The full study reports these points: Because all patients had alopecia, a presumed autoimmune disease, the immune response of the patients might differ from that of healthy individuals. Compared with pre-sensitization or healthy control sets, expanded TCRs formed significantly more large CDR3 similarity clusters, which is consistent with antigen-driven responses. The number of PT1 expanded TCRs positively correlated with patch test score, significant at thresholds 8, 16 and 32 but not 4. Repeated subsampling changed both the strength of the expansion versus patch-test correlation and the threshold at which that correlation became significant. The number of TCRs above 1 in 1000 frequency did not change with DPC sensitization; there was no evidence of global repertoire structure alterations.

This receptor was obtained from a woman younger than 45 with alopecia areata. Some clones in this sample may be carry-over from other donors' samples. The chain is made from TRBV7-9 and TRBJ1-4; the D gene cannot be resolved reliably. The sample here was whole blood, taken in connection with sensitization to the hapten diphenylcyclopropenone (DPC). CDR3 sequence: CASSLALNTYATNEKLFF. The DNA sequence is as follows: TGTGCCAGCAGCTTAGCCCTCAACACATATGCAACTAATGAAAAACTGTTTTTT.